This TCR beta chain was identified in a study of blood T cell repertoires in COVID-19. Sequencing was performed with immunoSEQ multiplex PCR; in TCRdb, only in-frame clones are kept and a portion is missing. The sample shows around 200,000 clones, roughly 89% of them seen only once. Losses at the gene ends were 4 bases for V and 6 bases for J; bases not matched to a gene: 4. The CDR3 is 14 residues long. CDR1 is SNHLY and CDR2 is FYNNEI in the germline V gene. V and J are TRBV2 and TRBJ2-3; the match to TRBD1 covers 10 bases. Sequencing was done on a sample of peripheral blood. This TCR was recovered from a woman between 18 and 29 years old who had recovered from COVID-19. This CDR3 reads CASSGDRGPDTQYF. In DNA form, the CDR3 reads TGTGCCAGCAGTGGTGACAGGGGGCCGGATACGCAGTATTTT.